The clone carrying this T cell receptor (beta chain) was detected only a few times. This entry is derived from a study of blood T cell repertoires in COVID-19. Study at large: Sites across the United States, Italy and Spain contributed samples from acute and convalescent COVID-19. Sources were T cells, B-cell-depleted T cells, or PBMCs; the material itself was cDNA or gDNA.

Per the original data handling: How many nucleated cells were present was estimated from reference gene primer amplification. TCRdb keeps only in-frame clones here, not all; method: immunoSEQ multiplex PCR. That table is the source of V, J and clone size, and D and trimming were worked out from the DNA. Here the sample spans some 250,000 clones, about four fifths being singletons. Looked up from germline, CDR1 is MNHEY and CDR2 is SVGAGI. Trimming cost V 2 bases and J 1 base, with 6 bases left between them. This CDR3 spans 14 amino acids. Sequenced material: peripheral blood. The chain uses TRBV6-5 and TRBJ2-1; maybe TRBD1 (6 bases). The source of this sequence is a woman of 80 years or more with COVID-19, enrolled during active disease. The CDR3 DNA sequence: TGTGCCAGCAGTTACAGGGGGTCCTACAATGAGCAGTTCTTC. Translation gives CASSYRGSYNEQFF.